This T cell receptor beta chain was obtained from a study of blood T cell repertoires in COVID-19. Clones were sequenced by immunoSEQ multiplex PCR, and TCRdb holds only the in-frame ones, with some missing. The table includes approximately 330,000 clones, 87% detected once. The specimen sequenced was peripheral blood. This TCR was recovered from a man aged 25 to 40 with COVID-19, enrolled during active disease.

CDR3 coding DNA: TGCGCCAGCAGCCAGGGGCGGGGTCTACAGACAGATACGCAGTATTTT. This sequence encodes CASSQGRGLQTDTQYF. The chain links TRBV4-3 to TRBJ2-3; a weak D match, TRBD2 (6 bases). Germline assignment: CDR1 LGHNA and CDR2 YSLEER. V was pared by 3 bases and J by 3 bases, with 16 bases between. The CDR3 is 16 residues long.